The clone carrying this TCR beta chain was seen a handful of times. Its antigen is unidentified. This CDR3 has 15 residues. The germline V gene encodes CDR1 SGHRS and CDR2 YFSETQ. Trimming took 5 bases from V and 6 from J, leaving 15 bases between them. This record belongs to a study of identical twins. Findings and caveats of the study: Invariant MAIT and iNKT cells may have partly biased zero-insertion analyses.

Every one of the donors was a healthy Caucasian. A single record per CDR3 protein comes from TCRdb applying MiXCR to the 5' RACE reads. There are over 600,000 distinct CDR3 sequences in the sample; around 20% occur only once, and 4% to 5.5% lies in the top ten. These data also formed part of another study, on T cells expressing NK-cell markers. Per that study: Also leading the CD3+CD56-NKG2C+ fraction in a few donors were these clonotypes.

This receptor was identified in a woman in her late teens or twenties in good health. This chain links TRBV5-1 with TRBJ1-6, with D perhaps TRBD1 (6 bases). Sequenced material: PBMCs. The CDR3 sequence is CASSYGGGPNSPLHF. DNA for the CDR3: TGCGCCAGCAGTTACGGAGGGGGGCCTAATTCACCCCTCCACTTT.